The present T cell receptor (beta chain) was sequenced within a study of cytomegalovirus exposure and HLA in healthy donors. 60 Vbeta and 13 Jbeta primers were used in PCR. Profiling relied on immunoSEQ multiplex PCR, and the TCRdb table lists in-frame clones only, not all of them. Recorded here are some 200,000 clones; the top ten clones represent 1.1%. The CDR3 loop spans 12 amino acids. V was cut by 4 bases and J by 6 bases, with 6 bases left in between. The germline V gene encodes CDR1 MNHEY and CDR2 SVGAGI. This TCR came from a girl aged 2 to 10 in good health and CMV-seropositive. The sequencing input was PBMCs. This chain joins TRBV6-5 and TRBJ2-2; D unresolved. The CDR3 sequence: CASSFIPGELFF. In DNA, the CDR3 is TGTGCCAGCAGTTTCATTCCCGGGGAGCTGTTTTTT.